The 29 T cell receptor beta chains presented below share a single source sample, sequenced in a study of beta chain features in type 1 diabetes. Expressed TCRB transcripts were sequenced after all isolated RNA was converted to cDNA. Produced via immunoSEQ multiplex PCR; TCRdb's table is partial and in-frame only. The data show 500,000 to 800,000 clones, 9.5% to 15% seen once. Notes on the study in general: Shorter TCRB CDR3s, moderately but significantly so, were found in Type 1 diabetes patients in all four CD4+ subsets.

Their specific antigens are unknown. Specimen: naive CD4+ T cells from blood. The receptors shown here come from a man aged 25 to 40 with type 1 diabetes.

The chain couples TRBV4-2 to TRBJ2-7, with no clear D. The CDR3 sequence is 14 residues long. The germline V gene has CDR1 LGHNA and CDR2 YNFKEQ. V was shortened by 0 bases and J by 3 bases, with 9 bases between the two germline ends. The CDR3 is CASSQDLGYYEQYF. The CDR3 DNA reads TGTGCCAGCAGCCAAGATCTGGGTTACTACGAGCAGTACTTC.

The J gene is TRBJ1-5, the V gene TRBV7-9; TRBD1 might be the D (5 bases). The V gene's germline CDR1 is SEHNR and CDR2 FQNEAQ (reference sequence). V was clipped by 4 bases and J by 0 bases, with 7 bases between them. This CDR3 has 14 amino acids. DNA of the CDR3: TGTGCCAGCAGCTCGACAGCTAGCAATCAGCCCCAGCATTTT. Translated, it gives CASSSTASNQPQHF.

The V call is TRBV29-1, the J call TRBJ2-3, with TRBD1 matching 9 bases. The V gene's germline CDR1 is SQVTM and CDR2 ANQGSEA. Losses at the gene ends were 6 bases for V and 4 bases for J; bases not matched to a gene: 11. The CDR3 length is 15 residues. DNA of the CDR3: TGCAGCGTCGGACTCGGACAGGGGTTGGCAGATACGCAGTATTTT. Protein sequence: CSVGLGQGLADTQYF.

Only a few counts were recorded for this clone. The chain joins TRBV27 to TRBJ2-3; no clear D gene. The germline CDR1 and CDR2 sequences are MNHEY and SMNVEV (reference sequence). Trimming cost V 3 bases and J 4 bases, with 14 bases left between them. The length of the CDR3 is 15 residues. This chain's CDR3 is CASSLAGNRADTQYF. The CDR3 DNA is TGTGCCAGCAGTTTGGCTGGAAACCGCGCAGATACGCAGTATTTT.

The chain couples TRBV29-1 to TRBJ2-3; perhaps TRBD1 as D (6 bases). Germline V gives CDR1 SQVTM, CDR2 ANQGSEA. The CDR3 covers 14 residues. The V and J ends lost 7 bases and 2 bases respectively, with 16 bases between them. The CDR3 bases are TGCAGCGCCCGTCTGGACAGTTACACAGATACGCAGTATTTT. It is translated as CSARLDSYTDTQYF.

On this clone itself: Other DNA sequences in the same sample also yield this CDR3. The V and J genes are TRBV9 and TRBJ2-3; TRBD2 aligns across 8 bases. This CDR3 has 16 residues. The trim removed 0 bases at V and 1 base at J, leaving 4 bases unmatched. The germline V gene encodes CDR1 SGDLS and CDR2 YYNGEE. This CDR3 reads CASSVGSGARTDTQYF. As DNA, the CDR3 is TGTGCCAGCAGCGTAGGTAGCGGGGCACGCACAGATACGCAGTATTTT.

This clone was found a few times. The CDR3 DNA follows: TGCAGCGTTGAAGATACGGGGCAGGGGGACGAGCAGTACTTC. It specifies CSVEDTGQGDEQYF. V gene TRBV29-1 combines with J gene TRBJ2-7; 7 bases agree with TRBD1. Trimming took 0 bases from V and 5 from J; bases not matched to a gene: 7. Germline-derived CDR1 and CDR2 are SQVTM and ANQGSEA. The CDR3 is 14 amino acids.

This clone showed up just a few times. V and J are TRBV5-1 and TRBJ1-1; D unresolved. Trimming shortened V by 0 bases and J by 0 bases, and 6 bases separated the two germline ends. In germline, CDR1 is SGHRS, CDR2 YFSETQ. CDR3 length equals 14 residues. CDR3: CASSLDRMNTEAFF. CDR3 coding DNA: TGCGCCAGCAGCTTGGACAGAATGAACACTGAAGCTTTCTTT.

This chain joins TRBV5-1 and TRBJ1-1, with D unclear. Germline V lookup: CDR1 SGHRS, CDR2 YFSETQ. The ends were cut back, 0 bases at V and 4 bases at J, with 10 bases in the middle. The CDR3 has 14 amino acids. The CDR3 DNA is TGCGCCAGCAGCTTGGCCCAAACGTCCACTGAAGCTTTCTTT. Its protein product is CASSLAQTSTEAFF. Combining the CDR3 with reference TRBV5-1 and TRBJ1-1 gives the whole variable domain KAGVTQTPRYLIKTRGQQVTLSCSPISGHRSVSWYQQTPGQGLQFLFEYFSETQRNKGNFPGRFSGRQFSNSRSEMNVSTLELGDSALYLCASSLAQTSTEAFFGQGTRLTVV.

The chain carries TRBV5-1 and TRBJ2-7; 8 positions agree with TRBD1. After removal of 2 bases from V and 4 bases from J, the junction contained 8 bases not matched to a gene. The CDR3 runs 15 residues. From germline, CDR1 is SGHRS and CDR2 YFSETQ. The CDR3 protein is CASSFARTGMYEQYF. The CDR3 DNA is TGCGCCAGCAGCTTTGCCCGGACAGGGATGTACGAGCAGTACTTC.

The V gene is TRBV25-1, the J gene TRBJ1-4; D might be TRBD1 (5 bases). This CDR3 is 15 amino acids long. V was cut by 2 bases and J by 10 bases, with 17 bases left in between. Germline CDR1 MGHDK, CDR2 SYGVNS. The CDR3 sequence: CASSEALVGVGKLFF. For the CDR3, the DNA is TGTGCCAGCAGTGAAGCCCTGGTAGGGGTCGGAAAACTGTTTTTT.

This clone was seen only a few times. The chain uses TRBV27 and TRBJ2-2, with D unclear. The CDR3 consists of 14 residues. CDR1 is MNHEY, CDR2 SMNVEV, per germline (reference sequence). V was pared by 4 bases and J by 6 bases, with 12 bases between. The CDR3 DNA follows: TGTGCCAGCAGTTCCTCCGGGTTAGCCGGGGAGCTGTTTTTT. It codes for CASSSSGLAGELFF.

The V call is TRBV5-6, the J call TRBJ1-5; no clear D gene. The CDR3 has 15 residues. V was clipped by 2 bases and J by 4 bases, with 13 bases between them. Germline V gives CDR1 SGHDT, CDR2 YYEEEE. CDR3 nucleotide sequence: TGTGCCAGCAGCTTCGGGAACAGTTTGAATCAGCCCCAGCATTTT. Translated, it gives CASSFGNSLNQPQHF.

This clone was counted only a few times. The chain recombines TRBV10-3 with TRBJ2-3; 10 bases line up with TRBD2. CDR1 is ENHRY, CDR2 SYGVKD, per germline. V lost 10 bases to trimming and J lost 6 bases; unmatched junction nucleotides: 7. The CDR3 runs 13 residues. CDR3 bases: TGTGCCACGCAGCGGGGGGGCCCGGATACGCAGTATTTT. Protein product: CATQRGGPDTQYF.

This clone was detected only a few times. The V call is TRBV9, the J call TRBJ2-2, with D unresolved. The CDR3 totals 14 residues. Germline-derived CDR1 and CDR2 are SGDLS and YYNGEE. V was shortened by 5 bases and J by 2 bases, with 10 bases between the two germline ends. DNA of the CDR3: TGTGCCAGCAGGGTCGCCTCTAACACCGGGGAGCTGTTTTTT. This gives the protein CASRVASNTGELFF.

Only a few counts were recorded for this clone. Other DNA variants within this sample encode the same CDR3. This chain joins TRBV15 and TRBJ1-1; D not resolved. This CDR3 is built from 13 residues. Trimming removed 1 base from V and 0 bases from J, with 3 bases in between. Germline V gives CDR1 LNHNV, CDR2 YYDKDF (reference sequence). CDR3 protein: CATSRVLNTEAFF. The CDR3 coding sequence is TGTGCCACCAGCAGAGTGTTGAACACTGAAGCTTTCTTT.

The gene calls are TRBV18 and TRBJ2-7; TRBD2 is a possible D gene (7 bases). Trimming stripped 3 bases from V and 5 bases from J, with 14 bases between. The length of the CDR3 is 14 residues. Germline-derived CDR1 and CDR2 are KGHSH and LQKENI. CDR3: CASSPAGARDEQYF. Here the CDR3 DNA reads TGTGCCAGCTCACCGGCGGGGGCGCGGGACGAGCAGTACTTC. Full variable domain (outside the CDR3, taken from reference TRBV18 and TRBJ2-7): NAGVMQNPRHLVRRRGQEARLRCSPMKGHSHVYWYRQLPEEGLKFMVYLQKENIIDESGMPKERFSAEFPKEGPSILRIQQVVRGDSAAYFCASSPAGARDEQYFGPGTRLTVT.

The chain's CDR3 is CASSARGTENTIYF. The CDR3 DNA sequence: TGTGCCAGCAGCGCCCGCGGGACAGAAAACACCATATATTTT. This sequence joins TRBV9 and TRBJ1-3; 7 positions agree with TRBD1. The CDR3 is 14 residues long. Germline lookup yields CDR1 SGDLS and CDR2 YYNGEE. The V segment lost 3 bases and the J segment 6 bases; nucleotides outside the gene matches: 6.

J is TRBJ2-1 and V is TRBV11-2, with D perhaps TRBD1 or TRBD2 (5 bases each). Germline-derived CDR1 and CDR2 are SGHAT and FQNNGV. V was trimmed by 4 bases and J by 7 bases, leaving 14 bases between them. The CDR3 consists of 14 residues. The CDR3 here is CASSSRQGVNEQFF. The CDR3, as DNA: TGTGCCAGCAGCTCCCGTCAGGGAGTAAATGAGCAGTTCTTC.

V usage is TRBV18 and J usage is TRBJ1-1, with 8 positions matching TRBD1. After removal of 2 bases from V and 5 bases from J, the junction contained 7 bases not matched to a gene. This CDR3 has 15 amino acids. Germline V gives CDR1 KGHSH, CDR2 LQKENI. In DNA form, the CDR3 reads TGTGCCAGCTCACCATTCGACAGGGGAAGAACTGAAGCTTTCTTT. Translating it yields CASSPFDRGRTEAFF. The variable domain in full, completed from reference TRBV18 and TRBJ1-1, reads NAGVMQNPRHLVRRRGQEARLRCSPMKGHSHVYWYRQLPEEGLKFMVYLQKENIIDESGMPKERFSAEFPKEGPSILRIQQVVRGDSAAYFCASSPFDRGRTEAFFGQGTRLTVV.

This clone came up a few times. The V call is TRBV7-9, the J call TRBJ1-2; TRBD1 matches at 10 bases. Germline V gene lookup returns CDR1 SEHNR and CDR2 FQNEAQ (reference sequence). V shed 4 bases, J shed 6 bases, and the junction held 8 bases outside the gene matches. This CDR3 comprises 15 residues. DNA for the CDR3: TGTGCCAGCAGCTCCGGGACAGGGGCGTTGCATGGCTACACCTTC. It specifies CASSSGTGALHGYTF.

The chain joins TRBV7-9 to TRBJ1-6; a possible D gene is TRBD1 (5 bases). Germline loops: CDR1 SEHNR, CDR2 FQNEAQ (reference sequence). The CDR3 length is 15 residues. Trimming removed 1 base at V and 6 bases at J, with 10 bases between. CDR3 in DNA: TGTGCCAGCAGCTTAGGGGACCCTTTTAATTCACCCCTCCACTTT. The encoded protein is CASSLGDPFNSPLHF.

The CDR3 DNA follows: TGTGCCAGCAGCCAAGCGGGACAGGGGTCTGGGGAGACCCAGTACTTC. This encodes CASSQAGQGSGETQYF. The rearrangement joins TRBV4-2 to TRBJ2-5, with 10 bases lining up with TRBD1. The V gene's germline CDR1 is LGHNA and CDR2 YNFKEQ. The length of the CDR3 is 16 residues. J gave up 5 bases and V 1 base, and 7 bases lay outside the gene matches.

This clone was counted only a few times. The chain is built from TRBV18 and TRBJ1-5; 8 nucleotides agree with TRBD1. V dropped 6 bases and J dropped 0; count of bases not matched to a gene: 10. The CDR3 loop spans 17 amino acids. Germline V gives CDR1 KGHSH, CDR2 LQKENI. The CDR3 loop reads CASSPGQGQLSNQPQHF. The CDR3 DNA reads as TGTGCCAGCTCCCCCGGACAGGGCCAACTTAGCAATCAGCCCCAGCATTTT.

The CDR3 sequence: CASSSGPYSVANYGYTF. The CDR3 DNA reads TGTGCCAGCAGTTCTGGTCCTTACTCAGTAGCTAACTATGGCTACACCTTC. The rearrangement links TRBV27 to TRBJ1-2, with D unclear. Trimming left V 4 bases short and J 0 bases short, with 18 bases between. CDR3 length: 17 residues. Germline V CDR1 and CDR2: MNHEY, SMNVEV (reference sequence).

This clone occurred a few times. The CDR3 region has the DNA TGCGCCAGCAGCTTGGCCCCGGCCGGGGAGCTGTTTTTT. This codes for CASSLAPAGELFF. The chain combines TRBV5-1 with TRBJ2-2; no clear D. V lost 0 bases to trimming and J lost 6 bases, with 6 bases between them. The CDR3 is made up of 13 amino acids. From germline, CDR1 is SGHRS and CDR2 YFSETQ. The full variable domain, rest sourced from reference TRBV5-1 and TRBJ2-2, is KAGVTQTPRYLIKTRGQQVTLSCSPISGHRSVSWYQQTPGQGLQFLFEYFSETQRNKGNFPGRFSGRQFSNSRSEMNVSTLELGDSALYLCASSLAPAGELFFGEGSRLTVL.

This clone showed up just a few times. V and J are TRBV13 and TRBJ2-2, with a tentative D call TRBD1 (5 bases). The CDR3 runs to 14 residues. Trimming took 5 bases from V and 3 from J, leaving 10 bases between them. From germline, CDR1 is PRHDT and CDR2 FYEKMQ (reference sequence). CDR3 sequence reads: CASSVPRDTGELFF. Here the CDR3 DNA reads TGTGCCAGCAGCGTTCCCAGGGACACCGGGGAGCTGTTTTTT.

This clone has a handful of counts. V gene TRBV9 combines with J gene TRBJ2-3; a possible D gene is TRBD2 (5 bases). The V end lost 4 bases, the J end lost 2 bases, and 14 bases lay between the germline ends. The CDR3 is made up of 15 amino acids. Germline V CDR1 and CDR2: SGDLS, YYNGEE. The CDR3 sequence is CASSSGVGDTDTQYF. The CDR3 bases are TGTGCCAGCAGCTCTGGCGTCGGGGACACAGATACGCAGTATTTT.

The rearrangement uses TRBV29-1 and TRBJ2-3; TRBD1 agrees at 7 bases. The ends lost 4 bases at V and 1 base at J; junction bases unmatched: 5. The CDR3 consists of 14 residues. Germline CDR1 and CDR2: SQVTM and ANQGSEA. The CDR3 DNA reads as TGCAGCGTTGGGGGTGACAGGGGCACAGATACGCAGTATTTT. Translating gives CSVGGDRGTDTQYF.